This TCR beta chain stems from a study of blood T cell repertoires in COVID-19. This CDR3 contains 15 residues. Germline CDR1 SGHTA, CDR2 FQGTGA. Trimming at V came to 6 bases and at J to 2 bases, leaving 8 bases not matched to a gene. This clone was seen a handful of times. Data came from immunoSEQ multiplex PCR; TCRdb stores just in-frame clones and leaves some out. The sample includes 98,000 or so clones, approximately 85% of them seen just once. Sequencing used peripheral blood. The gene calls are TRBV7-3 and TRBJ1-1; TRBD1 matches 8 bases. This TCR was recovered from a man aged 60 to 75 with acute or convalescent COVID-19. DNA of the CDR3: TGTGCCAGCAGTCGTATCGGACAGGGTAACACTGAAGCTTTCTTT. Its protein is CASSRIGQGNTEAFF.